This TCR beta chain appears in the sequencing data of a study of CD8 T cells in ankylosing spondylitis. V shed 4 bases and J shed 8 bases, with 11 bases lying between them. The CDR3 runs 12 residues. One entry per CDR3 protein, called by TCRdb with MiXCR from the 5' RACE reads. The sample lists about 150,000 distinct CDR3 sequences, about an eighth seen once, with roughly 4% in the top ten. This clonotype was detected ten times or more. This sequence originates from a female donor with ankylosing spondylitis or in good health (not recorded which). Sequencing was performed on blood, either unsorted or a sorted T cell fraction (not recorded which). The chain recombines TRBV12-3 or TRBV12-4 with TRBJ1-1; D uncertain. The CDR3 here is CASSSRTLEAFF. In DNA form, the CDR3 reads TGTGCCAGCAGTTCCCGGACGTTAGAAGCTTTCTTT.